The next 16 T cell receptor beta chains were all read from a single sample in a study of blood T cell repertoires in COVID-19. Produced via immunoSEQ multiplex PCR; TCRdb's table is partial and in-frame only. The sample lists around 500,000 clones, roughly 88% occurring once. The sequenced sample consisted of peripheral blood. The source of these receptors is a human donor in a cohort sampled during active COVID-19.

This chain joins TRBV28 and TRBJ1-5; tentative D call: TRBD1 (6 bases). The germline V gene has CDR1 MDHEN and CDR2 SYDVKM. The CDR3 consists of 15 residues. Trimming removed 7 bases from V and 5 bases from J, with 18 bases in between. This CDR3 reads CASTFRWGGHQPQHF. Written as DNA, the CDR3 is TGTGCCAGCACCTTCCGGTGGGGGGGCCATCAGCCCCAGCATTTT.

V and J are TRBV3-1 (or the pseudogene TRBV3-2) and TRBJ2-7; 10 bases are shared with TRBD2. Unmatched junction bases numbered 12, after V lost 1 base and J lost 3 bases. The germline gives CDR1 LGHDT, CDR2 YNNKEL (reference sequence). This CDR3 is 18 amino acids long. CDR3 residues: CASSQVGLAGVVDYEQYF. The CDR3 coding sequence is TGTGCCAGCAGCCAAGTCGGTCTAGCGGGGGTCGTAGACTACGAGCAGTACTTC.

The V call is TRBV19, the J call TRBJ2-1; 8 bases map to TRBD2. Germline V gene sequence: CDR1 LNHDA, CDR2 SQIVND (reference sequence). The CDR3 runs 15 residues. The V gene end was trimmed by 5 bases and the J gene end by 5 bases; junction bases not matched to a gene: 8. CDR3 coding DNA: TGTGCCAGTAGTCCTCTAGGGACTAGAAACAATGAGCAGTTCTTC. Its translation: CASSPLGTRNNEQFF.

This rearrangement joins TRBV11-3 to TRBJ2-7; 7 positions agree with TRBD2. Germline-derived CDR1 and CDR2 are SGHNT and YENEEA. The CDR3 is 15 amino acids. Germline trimming cut 2 bases from V and 5 bases from J; bases unmatched to any gene: 9. For the CDR3, the DNA is TGTGCCAGCAGCTTACGACTAGCCGGACCGGACGAGCAGTACTTC. This translates into CASSLRLAGPDEQYF.

The rearrangement links TRBV18 to TRBJ2-5; D is possibly TRBD1 (6 bases). CDR1 is KGHSH, CDR2 LQKENI, per germline. The CDR3 is 15 amino acids. Trimming left V 4 bases short and J 3 bases short, with 15 bases between. The CDR3 DNA reads TGTGCCAGCTCACTGCTGGGGACACGAAAAGAGACCCAGTACTTC. This encodes CASSLLGTRKETQYF.

The chain employs TRBV6-2 or TRBV6-3 and TRBJ1-2; D unclear. The CDR3 contains 15 residues. Germline V gene data show CDR1 as MNHEY and CDR2 as SVGEGT. Trimming shortened V by 0 bases and J by 1 base, and 9 bases separated the two germline ends. The CDR3 region is CASSYSMTGNYGYTF. DNA for the CDR3: TGTGCCAGCAGTTACTCGATGACGGGTAACTATGGCTACACCTTC.

This chain links TRBV28 with TRBJ1-4; D may be TRBD1 (6 bases). The CDR3 is 16 amino acids. Trimming pared 3 bases from V and 5 bases from J, leaving 16 bases between. The germline V gene has CDR1 MDHEN and CDR2 SYDVKM. CDR3 nucleotides: TGTGCCAGCAGTTTTCGCCAAACAGGGTCCAATGAAAAACTGTTTTTT. Translated, it gives CASSFRQTGSNEKLFF.

The rearrangement links TRBV19 to TRBJ2-3, with 8 positions matching TRBD1. The ends lost 4 bases at V and 1 base at J; junction bases unmatched: 4. The CDR3 totals 15 residues. Germline assignment: CDR1 LNHDA and CDR2 SQIVND (reference sequence). CDR3 region: CASSKEDRGTDTQYF. CDR3 nucleotide sequence: TGTGCCAGTAGTAAGGAGGACAGGGGCACAGATACGCAGTATTTT.

The V gene is TRBV18, the J gene TRBJ2-1; 11 nucleotides line up with TRBD2. CDR3 length equals 16 residues. Germline CDR1 KGHSH, CDR2 LQKENI. The ends lost 3 bases at V and 5 bases at J; junction bases unmatched: 6. CDR3 protein: CASSPKTSGDDNEQFF. Here the CDR3 DNA reads TGTGCCAGCTCACCCAAGACTAGCGGGGACGACAATGAGCAGTTCTTC.

This clone was recorded a few times. The gene calls are TRBV30 and TRBJ1-6, with D uncertain. V lost 3 bases and J 8 bases, leaving 14 bases between the germline ends. The CDR3 consists of 14 residues. Germline V CDR1 and CDR2: GTSNPN, SVGIG (reference sequence). As DNA, the CDR3 is TGTGCCTGGAGCCCTGGCGGGGAGCATTCACCCCTCCACTTT. Translated, it gives CAWSPGGEHSPLHF.

This clone showed up just a few times. This chain uses TRBV28 with TRBJ2-7; D is perhaps TRBD1 (6 bases). Deletions cut 9 bases from V and 3 bases from J, with 15 bases between. This CDR3 has 13 residues. CDR1 and CDR2 from the germline V gene are MDHEN and SYDVKM. The CDR3 DNA is TGTGCCAGTCTAAGTCCAGGGGACTACGAGCAGTACTTC. Its translation: CASLSPGDYEQYF.

The gene calls are TRBV5-1 and TRBJ2-6; no firm D call. V was cut by 0 bases and J by 4 bases, with 8 bases left in between. The CDR3 is 15 amino acids. Looked up from germline, CDR1 is SGHRS and CDR2 is YFSETQ. The CDR3, as DNA: TGCGCCAGCAGCTTGGGAGGTACCGGGGCCAACGTCCTGACTTTC. Amino acids: CASSLGGTGANVLTF.

The chain joins TRBV10-2 to TRBJ2-1, with D perhaps TRBD1 (6 bases). Germline CDR1 reads WSHSY; CDR2 reads SAAADI. CDR3 length equals 13 residues. V was cut by 5 bases and J by 15 bases, with 20 bases left in between. As DNA, the CDR3 is TGCGCCAGCAGTCCGACAGGCCGCTCCTCCGGGTTCTTC. It encodes CASSPTGRSSGFF.

V and J are TRBV14 and TRBJ1-1; the D gene is possibly TRBD1 (5 bases). In germline, CDR1 is SGHDN, CDR2 FVKESK. V was cut by 0 bases and J by 10 bases, with 15 bases left in between. The CDR3 consists of 14 residues. In DNA form, the CDR3 reads TGTGCCAGCAGCCAAGAGTCTCCAGGGATCGGAGCTTTCTTT. It translates to CASSQESPGIGAFF.

Only one count was recorded for this clone. The chain joins TRBV6-5 to TRBJ1-5, with D possibly matching TRBD1 (5 bases). The CDR3 extends over 14 amino acids. The germline V gene encodes CDR1 MNHEY and CDR2 SVGAGI. V was trimmed by 9 bases and J by 6 bases, leaving 18 bases between them. The CDR3, as DNA: TGTGCCAGTAACCTCGACGGGGGGACTCAGCCCCAGCATTTT. Protein sequence: CASNLDGGTQPQHF.

This chain uses TRBV5-5 with TRBJ2-7, with 8 bases fitting TRBD1. V lost 7 bases and J lost 5; bases outside the gene matches: 14. This CDR3 has 15 amino acids. The V gene's germline CDR1 is SGHKS and CDR2 YYEKEE (reference sequence). The DNA of the CDR3 is TGTGCCAGCGTCCTATTCCCGGACAGGGTCCACGAGCAGTACTTC. This encodes CASVLFPDRVHEQYF.